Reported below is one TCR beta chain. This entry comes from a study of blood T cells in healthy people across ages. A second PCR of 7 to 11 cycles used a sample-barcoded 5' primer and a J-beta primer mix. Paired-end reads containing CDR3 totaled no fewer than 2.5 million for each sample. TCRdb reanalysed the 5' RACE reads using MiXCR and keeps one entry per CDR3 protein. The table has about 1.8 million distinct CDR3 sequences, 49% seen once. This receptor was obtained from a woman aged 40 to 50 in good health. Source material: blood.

The CDR3 spells CASSYGAVSYNEQFF. DNA of the CDR3: TGTGCCAGCAGTTATGGAGCGGTCTCCTACAATGAGCAGTTCTTC. This chain links TRBV6-2 or TRBV6-3 with TRBJ2-1, with D possibly matching TRBD2 (5 bases). The CDR3 runs to 15 residues. The V gene lost 3 bases and the J gene lost 0 bases, with 9 bases spanning the gap. Germline CDR1 MNHEY, CDR2 SVGEGT.